This T cell receptor beta chain appears in the sequencing data of a study of T cell responses to AZD1222 COVID-19 vaccine. The V and J ends lost 4 bases and 5 bases respectively, with 12 bases between them. Germline CDR1 SGHNT, CDR2 YYREEE (reference sequence). The CDR3 is 13 residues long. Findings of the study overall: The study found vaccine-associated CD4 TCRs spanning spike, dominant at 160-218 and 743-854. Repertoire sampling happened only post peak T cell response.

On this clone: The antigen remains unidentified.

Clones were read by immunoSEQ multiplex PCR, and TCRdb kept only the in-frame ones, dropping some. The sample includes about 86,000 clones, roughly 87% of them seen just once. The sequences come from peripheral blood, collected on day 0 of AZD1222 vaccination. This clonotype was sampled from an adult in good health. The V and J genes are TRBV5-4 and TRBJ1-1, with a possible D match to TRBD1 (6 bases). CDR3 amino acids: CASSPTGLTEAFF. The CDR3 region has the DNA TGTGCCAGCAGCCCCACAGGGTTGACTGAAGCTTTCTTT. The variable domain in full, with the rest retrieved from reference TRBV5-4 and TRBJ1-1, is ETGVTQSPTHLIKTRGQQVTLRCSSQSGHNTVSWYQQALGQGPQFIFQYYREEENGRGNFPPRFSGLQFPNYSSELNVNALELDDSALYLCASSPTGLTEAFFGQGTRLTVV.